This T cell receptor beta chain was recorded in a study of OX40 agonist ivuxolimab in advanced cancers. The overall study: Ivuxolimab, an agonistic anti-OX40 (CD134) antibody, was given to patients. The study reported partial responses in three patients: one hepatocellular carcinoma, two cutaneous melanoma.

A word on this clone: The target antigen is unknown.

Here immunoSEQ multiplex PCR was the method, and the copy in TCRdb shows in-frame clones only, minus some. The data show 65,000 to 70,000 clones, over 80% seen once. Broader study findings: Average numbers of expanded clones were greater in CD8+ T cells than in CD4+. Among the lowest peripheral clonal expansion occurred in 0.1-3.0 mg/kg partial responders.

Sequences were derived from CD4+ or CD8+ T cells sorted from blood, sampled in a trial of the OX40 agonist ivuxolimab. The source is an adult with an advanced solid tumor such as melanoma, head and neck, liver or kidney cancer.

CDR3 sequence (DNA): TGCGCCAGCAGCTTGGGGTGGCAGAACGCGAACACCGGGGAGCTGTTTTTT. Its translation is CASSLGWQNANTGELFF. The V call is TRBV5-1, the J call TRBJ2-2; D gene uncertain. This CDR3 is built from 17 residues. V was shortened by 0 bases and J by 0 bases, with 12 bases between the two germline ends. Germline lookup yields CDR1 SGHRS and CDR2 YFSETQ.